The source of this T cell receptor beta chain is a study of blood T cell repertoires in COVID-19. Whole-study context: Italy, Spain and the United States were the sources of the convalescent and acute COVID-19 samples.

This clone turned up a few times. With V trimmed by 4 bases and J by 1 base, 9 bases remained unmatched. This CDR3 comprises 16 residues. Germline V gives CDR1 SGHNT, CDR2 YYREEE (reference sequence). Some clones are missing from TCRdb's copy, which holds only in-frame ones; the method was immunoSEQ multiplex PCR. The profile shows 150,000 to 200,000 clones, about 85% of them singletons. The specimen was peripheral blood. The rearrangement links TRBV5-4 to TRBJ1-2; 8 bases match TRBD1. The source of this sequence is a woman aged 40 to 50 with COVID-19, enrolled during active disease. The CDR3 loop is CASSRPGQAHNYGYTF. The CDR3 nucleotides read TGTGCCAGCAGCAGACCGGGACAGGCGCATAACTATGGCTACACCTTC. The full variable domain, with the rest looked up from reference TRBV5-4 and TRBJ1-2, is ETGVTQSPTHLIKTRGQQVTLRCSSQSGHNTVSWYQQALGQGPQFIFQYYREEENGRGNFPPRFSGLQFPNYSSELNVNALELDDSALYLCASSRPGQAHNYGYTFGSGTRLTVV.